These 14 T cell receptor beta chains came from one sample sequenced in a study of tumor and adjacent non-tumor tissue in lung cancer. The library came from three nested PCR rounds adapted from ARM-PCR protocols. A single record per CDR3 protein comes from TCRdb applying MiXCR to the multiplex PCR reads. The repertoire holds around 80,000 distinct CDR3 sequences, with roughly 80% as singletons. RNA was extracted from bulk tissue without any cell sorting. The normal lung tissue was taken more than 3 cm from the tumor edge. The material sequenced was distant non-tumor lung tissue. These receptors were taken from a man aged 60 to 75 with non-small cell lung cancer.

A few counts support this clonotype. CDR3 DNA sequence: TGTACCATCATGGGGCAGGATCGGGAAAAACTGTTTTTT. This codes for CTIMGQDREKLFF. The J gene is TRBJ1-4, the V gene TRBV11-3; D possibly corresponds to TRBD1 (5 bases). The CDR3 has 13 residues. Germline assignment: CDR1 SGHNT and CDR2 YENEEA.

Note on this clonotype: The conserved phenylalanine or tryptophan is not found at the CDR3 terminus, so this likely reflects a read error. The rearrangement uses TRBV4-1 and TRBJ2-2, with unresolved D. Germline values: CDR1 MGHRA, CDR2 YSYEKL. This CDR3 contains 12 residues. V was shortened by 7 bases and J by 6 bases, with 9 bases between the two germline ends. In DNA, the CDR3 is TGCGCCAGCAACCATTTATCCGGGGAGCTGTTTTGT. Its protein product is CASNHLSGELFC.

Concerning this clonotype: A much larger clone differs from this one at a single base, so this may be a read error. The chain is built from TRBV7-9 and TRBJ1-2; no clear D. Trimming removed 4 bases at V and 3 bases at J, with 12 bases between. The CDR3 is 14 amino acids. From germline, CDR1 is SEHNR and CDR2 FQNEAQ (reference sequence). CDR3 DNA sequence: TGTGCCAGCAGCTCCTCGTCGACGGACTATGGCTACACCTTC. The encoded protein is CASSSSSTDYGYTF.

This chain joins TRBV20-1 and TRBJ1-6; D unresolved. V dropped 4 bases and J dropped 12 bases, with 31 bases sitting between them. The CDR3 spans 18 residues. Germline loops: CDR1 DFQATT, CDR2 SNEGSKA (reference sequence). CDR3 amino acids: CSAIPDGRRVKHRIPLHF. The CDR3 DNA reads TGCAGTGCTATCCCGGACGGCAGGCGAGTGAAGCACCGAATACCCCTCCACTTT.

The chain links TRBV11-3 to TRBJ1-1; D call uncertain. The CDR3 consists of 14 residues. Per the germline V gene, CDR1 is SGHNT and CDR2 is YENEEA. V was clipped by 4 bases and J by 8 bases, with 17 bases between them. In DNA, the CDR3 is TGTGCCAGCAGCTCGCACGTACAGCAGACCGAAGCTTTCTTT. Amino acids: CASSSHVQQTEAFF. Combining the CDR3 with reference TRBV11-3 and TRBJ1-1 gives the whole variable domain EAGVVQSPRYKIIEKKQPVAFWCNPISGHNTLYWYLQNLGQGPELLIRYENEEAVDDSQLPKDRFSAERLKGVDSTLKIQPAELGDSAVYLCASSSHVQQTEAFFGQGTRLTVV.

Of note for this clonotype: This may arise from a read error, as a much more abundant clone is one base away. CDR3 coding DNA: TGTGCCAGCAGCTTCCTAGAGGGGGGCCCTTCCGAGCAGTACTTC. This encodes CASSFLEGGPSEQYF. The J gene is TRBJ2-7, the V gene TRBV7-9, with D perhaps matching TRBD1 or TRBD2 (6 bases each). Trimming took off 3 bases at V and 6 bases at J, with 18 bases between the two ends. Looked up from germline, CDR1 is SEHNR and CDR2 is FQNEAQ (reference sequence). The CDR3 length is 15 residues.

As regards this clonotype: The CDR3 does not end in the conserved phenylalanine or tryptophan, so this is likely a read error. No DNA is shown, since the ends of the CDR3 on it are uncertain; the CDR3 is the one TCRdb lists. The CDR3 sequence is CAWRGTGMNYGYSL. V usage is TRBV30 and J usage is TRBJ1-2; the table assigns TRBD1, which was not confirmed against the DNA. The CDR3 numbers 14 amino acids, ends counted. Germline V gives CDR1 GTSNPN, CDR2 SVGIG (reference sequence).

This clonotype appeared a single time. The germline gene is not matched at one end of the junction; a read error may be the cause. This chain joins TRBV24-1 and TRBJ1-1; 7 positions match TRBD1. This CDR3 has 13 amino acids. Germline lookup yields CDR1 KGHDR and CDR2 SFDVKD. The CDR3 nucleotides are TGTGCCACCAGCCCTGGAGACAGGGCTGAAGCTCTCTTT. Translation gives CATSPGDRAEALF.

Details on this clonotype: A read error may produce the germline difference seen at one junction end. The V gene is TRBV4-1, the J gene TRBJ1-2; a possible D gene is TRBD1 (6 bases). In germline, CDR1 is MGHRA, CDR2 YSYEKL. The CDR3 runs 15 residues. The CDR3 is CSSSQEQGGNYGYTF. The CDR3 DNA reads as TGCTCCAGCAGCCAAGAACAGGGAGGTAACTATGGCTACACTTTC.

This clonotype was counted a few times. This sequence may be a read error, since a much larger clone differs from it by one base. This sequence joins TRBV20-1 and TRBJ1-5; D is possibly TRBD1 or TRBD2 (5 bases each). The end of the DNA is better explained by TRBJ2-3, so the J call may be wrong. CDR3 length equals 16 residues. Germline lookup yields CDR1 DFQATT and CDR2 SNEGSKA (reference sequence). Here the CDR3 DNA reads TGCAGTGCTAGAGAGAAGAAAGGGACGAACAATCAGCCCCAGTATTTT. The encoded protein is CSAREKKGTNNQPQYF.

This clonotype was seen repeatedly, ten times or more. This rearrangement joins TRBV20-1 to TRBJ2-7; TRBD2 aligns across 8 bases. In germline, CDR1 is DFQATT, CDR2 SNEGSKA (reference sequence). With 4 bases clipped from V and 4 bases from J, the junction kept 6 bases outside the gene matches. The CDR3 sequence is 13 residues long. The CDR3 coding sequence is TGCAGTGCTAATGTGGCGGGAGGTTACGAGCAGTACTTC. Amino acids: CSANVAGGYEQYF.

The chain uses TRBV7-9 and TRBJ2-5, with D hard to call. The V end lost 3 bases, the J end lost 2 bases, and 13 bases lay between the germline ends. The CDR3 has 15 amino acids. The germline V gene has CDR1 SEHNR and CDR2 FQNEAQ (reference sequence). The CDR3 sequence: CASSLLGDPQETQYF. CDR3 nucleotides: TGTGCCAGCAGCTTGCTCGGAGATCCGCAAGAGACCCAGTACTTC.

This clonotype was found a few times. Being one base from a much bigger clone, this may be a read error. The chain joins TRBV5-4 to TRBJ2-3; maybe TRBD2 (5 bases). The CDR3 contains 15 residues. Germline CDR1 is SGHNT and CDR2 is YYREEE (reference sequence). The CDR3 DNA sequence: TGTGACAGCAGCTTTTACGGGATAGGCACAGATACGCAGTATTTT. It codes for CDSSFYGIGTDTQYF.

With regard to this clonotype: One junction end disagrees with the germline gene, perhaps due to a read error. This CDR3 reads CASSLSRLAGGNDKQFF. CDR3 in DNA: TGTGCCAGCAGCTTATCTCGGCTAGCGGGAGGCAACGATAAGCAATTCTTC. V usage is TRBV11-1 and J usage is TRBJ2-1, with 11 bases matching TRBD2. The CDR3 contains 17 residues. Germline CDR1 is SGHAT and CDR2 is FQDESV (reference sequence).